The 26 T cell receptor beta chains below come from one sample, sequenced in a study of long-term antiretroviral therapy in people with HIV. Assay version v3.0 of immunoSEQ was used, and it was run at survey level. The method was immunoSEQ multiplex PCR; TCRdb's version includes in-frame clones alone and lacks a portion of them. This sample has over 25,000 clones; 85% to 90% occur once, and the top ten carry about 8%. Sample: unsorted PBMCs, taken 3.2 years before starting antiretroviral therapy. Receptors were obtained from a man in his fifties with HIV.

The CDR3 sequence is CASSSLGSPSGNTIYF. For the CDR3, the DNA is TGTGCCAGCTCAAGTTTGGGGTCCCCGTCTGGAAACACCATATATTTT. The chain has TRBV18 and TRBJ1-3, with D unresolved. Germline loops: CDR1 KGHSH, CDR2 LQKENI. CDR3 length equals 16 residues. Trimming removed 5 bases at V and 1 base at J, with 15 bases between.

In its sample, this clone was seen once. This chain connects TRBV7-9 to TRBJ2-3; D unclear. V shed 6 bases and J shed 2 bases, with 6 bases lying between them. CDR3 length equals 12 residues. From germline, CDR1 is SEHNR and CDR2 FQNEAQ (reference sequence). In DNA form, the CDR3 reads TGTGCCAGCAGTTCCTTCACAGATACGCAGTATTTT. It yields the protein CASSSFTDTQYF.

This rearrangement joins TRBV5-1 to TRBJ2-6; TRBD2 matches 7 bases. CDR1 and CDR2 from the germline V gene are SGHRS and YFSETQ. This CDR3 is built from 16 residues. Trimming cost V 0 bases and J 3 bases; bases outside gene matches: 3. In DNA form, the CDR3 reads TGCGCCAGCAGCTTGGACGGGGGGTTTGGGGCCAACGTCCTGACTTTC. This sequence encodes CASSLDGGFGANVLTF.

The chain combines TRBV7-3 with TRBJ2-2; 14 bases are a match to TRBD2. This CDR3 comprises 20 residues. Trimming at V came to 5 bases and at J to 5 bases, leaving 16 bases not matched to a gene. Germline-derived CDR1 and CDR2 are SGHTA and FQGTGA. CDR3 sequence reads: CASSGNFGTSGSGLTGELFF. CDR3 DNA sequence: TGTGCCAGCAGCGGAAATTTTGGGACTAGCGGGAGTGGTCTTACCGGGGAGCTGTTTTTT.

This clone is medium-sized. The J gene is TRBJ1-2, the V gene TRBV5-4; D not certain. CDR1 is SGHNT, CDR2 YYREEE, per germline (reference sequence). Between the trimmed V and J ends, which lost 0 bases and 4 bases, there was a span of 10 bases. The CDR3 is 14 residues long. The CDR3 here is CASSLDGGIYGYTF. The CDR3 DNA follows: TGTGCCAGCAGCTTGGATGGCGGGATCTATGGCTACACCTTC.

This sequence joins TRBV9 and TRBJ2-3; no clear D gene. CDR3 length: 17 residues. V was shortened by 3 bases and J by 2 bases, with 19 bases between the two germline ends. In germline, CDR1 is SGDLS, CDR2 YYNGEE. The CDR3, as DNA: TGTGCCAGCAGCGCAGGCATAGGACGGCAGTACACAGATACGCAGTATTTT. Translating it yields CASSAGIGRQYTDTQYF.

The V call is TRBV27, the J call TRBJ1-2, with D possibly being TRBD1 (6 bases). V lost 6 bases and J lost 7, with 15 bases in between. Per the germline V gene, CDR1 is MNHEY and CDR2 is SMNVEV (reference sequence). This CDR3 is 13 amino acids long. The CDR3 loop is CASSPQGLGGYTF. The CDR3 DNA is TGTGCCAGCAGCCCACAGGGTCTGGGTGGCTACACCTTC.

V usage is TRBV29-1 and J usage is TRBJ1-2; D might be TRBD1 (6 bases). Trimming removed 0 bases from V and 0 bases from J, with 11 bases in between. The CDR3 totals 15 residues. The germline V gene encodes CDR1 SQVTM and CDR2 ANQGSEA. The CDR3 region has the DNA TGCAGCGTTGAAGATAAGCCAGGGGCTAACTATGGCTACACCTTC. It translates to CSVEDKPGANYGYTF.

The chain is built from TRBV5-1 and TRBJ2-7, with D possibly TRBD1 on 6 matching bases. This CDR3 has 15 amino acids. Germline CDR1 is SGHRS and CDR2 is YFSETQ. Trimming shortened V by 2 bases and J by 9 bases, and 21 bases separated the two germline ends. CDR3 sequence reads: CASSLGVDSPLGQYF. The CDR3, as DNA: TGCGCCAGCAGCTTAGGGGTGGACAGCCCGCTGGGGCAGTACTTC.

The rearrangement links TRBV30 to TRBJ2-7, with D unresolved. With 0 bases removed from V and 0 bases from J, the gap between germline ends came to 6 bases. CDR1 and CDR2 from the germline V gene are GTSNPN and SVGIG (reference sequence). This CDR3 contains 13 residues. The CDR3 loop reads CAWSVGLSYEQYF. Here the CDR3 DNA reads TGTGCCTGGAGTGTAGGCCTCTCCTACGAGCAGTACTTC.

The chain is built from TRBV7-6 and TRBJ1-5; TRBD1 is a possible D gene (6 bases). V gave up 1 base and J gave up 6 bases, with 16 bases separating them. The CDR3 sequence is 16 residues long. CDR1 is SGHVS and CDR2 is FNYEAQ in the germline V gene. This chain's CDR3 is CASSLEGGGKGQPQHF. The DNA of the CDR3 is TGTGCCAGCAGCTTAGAGGGGGGGGGAAAAGGTCAGCCCCAGCATTTT.

The chain employs TRBV5-1 and TRBJ2-7; 7 bases align to TRBD1. The CDR3 runs 15 residues. Trimming removed 4 bases from V and 2 bases from J; junction bases left unmatched: 9. CDR1 and CDR2 from the germline V gene are SGHRS and YFSETQ. CDR3 DNA: TGCGCCAGCAGCATAGCCGGGACAGCCCCCTACGAGCAGTACTTC. Translating it yields CASSIAGTAPYEQYF.

The chain recombines TRBV13 with TRBJ2-1; 8 bases match TRBD2. The V segment lost 2 bases and the J segment 5 bases; nucleotides outside the gene matches: 8. The CDR3 contains 16 residues. In germline, CDR1 is PRHDT, CDR2 FYEKMQ (reference sequence). The CDR3 sequence: CASSLISAGANNEQFF. The CDR3 nucleotides are TGTGCCAGCAGCTTAATATCAGCGGGAGCCAACAATGAGCAGTTCTTC.

The V and J genes are TRBV6-5 and TRBJ1-1, with 7 positions matching TRBD1. Trimming removed 0 bases from V and 1 base from J; junction bases left unmatched: 2. CDR1 is MNHEY and CDR2 is SVGAGI in the germline V gene. The CDR3 is 15 residues long. The chain's CDR3 is CASSYSKGANTEAFF. The CDR3, as DNA: TGTGCCAGCAGTTACTCGAAGGGGGCGAACACTGAAGCTTTCTTT.

V gene TRBV6-5 combines with J gene TRBJ2-1; D not resolved. This CDR3 is built from 15 residues. Trimming pared 5 bases from V and 0 bases from J, leaving 11 bases between. The germline V gene encodes CDR1 MNHEY and CDR2 SVGAGI. CDR3 residues: CASSMTPSSYNEQFF. CDR3 DNA: TGTGCCAGCAGTATGACGCCGAGCTCCTACAATGAGCAGTTCTTC.

The chain couples TRBV5-1 to TRBJ2-3, with TRBD2 matching 9 bases. Germline V gene sequence: CDR1 SGHRS, CDR2 YFSETQ. The CDR3 sequence is 15 residues long. V lost 3 bases, J lost 5 bases, and 7 bases stayed unmatched. CDR3 nucleotide sequence: TGCGCCAGCAGCTCGGTGGTTAGCGGGGGAGATACGCAGTATTTT. This encodes CASSSVVSGGDTQYF.

This rearrangement joins TRBV9 to TRBJ1-3, with D uncertain. V was pared by 0 bases and J by 0 bases, with 10 bases between. The V gene's germline CDR1 is SGDLS and CDR2 YYNGEE. The CDR3 has 16 amino acids. As DNA, the CDR3 is TGTGCCAGCAGCGTAGGGCAGCTTTTCTCTGGAAACACCATATATTTT. Translation: CASSVGQLFSGNTIYF.

The CDR3 DNA reads as TGTGCCAGTAGTGACAGGGGAGGTGAAGAGACCCAGTACTTC. This encodes CASSDRGGEETQYF. This sequence joins TRBV19 and TRBJ2-5, with 8 bases fitting TRBD1. The CDR3 length is 14 residues. CDR1 is LNHDA, CDR2 SQIVND, per germline (reference sequence). J lost 3 bases, V lost 5 bases, and 5 bases had no gene match.

The V gene is TRBV9, the J gene TRBJ2-3, with D perhaps being TRBD1 or TRBD2 (7 bases each). This CDR3 comprises 14 residues. The V gene lost 3 bases and the J gene lost 3 bases, with 11 bases spanning the gap. CDR1 is SGDLS, CDR2 YYNGEE, per germline. The chain's CDR3 is CASSAGGATDTQYF. CDR3 nucleotide sequence: TGTGCCAGCAGCGCAGGGGGGGCAACAGATACGCAGTATTTT.

The chain uses TRBV6-6 and TRBJ2-2; no clear D. Trimming pared 8 bases from V and 2 bases from J, leaving 9 bases between. Looked up from germline, CDR1 is MNHNY and CDR2 is SVGAGI (reference sequence). This CDR3 region has 13 residues. The CDR3 region has the DNA TGTGCCAGCCTTTTCTTCAACACCGGGGAGCTGTTTTTT. It specifies CASLFFNTGELFF.

This rearrangement joins TRBV18 to TRBJ1-1; D is unclear. The CDR3 consists of 10 residues. Germline CDR1 KGHSH, CDR2 LQKENI. V lost 4 bases and J lost 6, with 3 bases in between. CDR3 in amino acids: CASSRPEAFF. The CDR3 DNA is TGTGCCAGCTCACGGCCTGAAGCTTTCTTT.

CDR3 DNA: TGCGCCAGCAGCTTGGCCGCGATAGCGGGAGATGTATACGAGCAGTACTTC. This gives the protein CASSLAAIAGDVYEQYF. The chain employs TRBV5-1 and TRBJ2-7; 9 positions agree with TRBD2. The CDR3 sequence is 17 residues long. The germline gives CDR1 SGHRS, CDR2 YFSETQ. The V gene end was trimmed by 0 bases and the J gene end by 4 bases; junction bases not matched to a gene: 11.

To note about this clone: The sample holds other DNA sequences that translate to the same CDR3. The genes are TRBV5-1 and TRBJ2-6; D unclear. The CDR3 is 14 residues long. The germline CDR1 and CDR2 sequences are SGHRS and YFSETQ. Trimming took 0 bases from V and 4 from J, leaving 5 bases between them. CDR3 region: CASSLGSGANVLTF. The CDR3 bases are TGCGCCAGCAGCTTGGGTTCGGGGGCCAACGTCCTGACTTTC.

This clone was observed a few times. The genes are TRBV25-1 and TRBJ1-6; TRBD1 matches at 10 bases. With V trimmed by 3 bases and J by 10 bases, 9 bases remained unmatched. From germline, CDR1 is MGHDK and CDR2 SYGVNS. The CDR3 sequence is 16 residues long. In nucleotides, the CDR3 is TGTGCCAGCAGTGATCGTGGGACAGGGGTAGGCTCACCCCTCCACTTT. It encodes CASSDRGTGVGSPLHF.

The rearrangement links TRBV5-1 to TRBJ2-3; a weak D match, TRBD2 (5 bases). The germline gives CDR1 SGHRS, CDR2 YFSETQ. This CDR3 comprises 15 residues. Trimming took off 0 bases at V and 2 bases at J, with 10 bases between the two ends. The DNA of the CDR3 is TGCGCCAGCAGCTTGGGAGGGTACACCACAGATACGCAGTATTTT. Residues: CASSLGGYTTDTQYF.

V is TRBV12-5 and J is TRBJ1-1; 9 bases line up with TRBD1. This CDR3 is built from 19 residues. V was pared by 0 bases and J by 1 base, with 12 bases of the junction left unmatched. Germline assignment: CDR1 LGHNT and CDR2 FRNRAP. The CDR3 loop reads CASGLVRGQGREGNTEAFF. DNA of the CDR3: TGTGCTAGTGGTTTGGTACGAGGACAGGGGCGGGAGGGGAACACTGAAGCTTTCTTT.